This TCR beta chain originates from a study of blood T cells in healthy people across ages. Study conclusions and caveats: Diversity of TCR beta correlated strongly with naive T cell percentage.

V shed 6 bases, J shed 2 bases, and the junction held 3 bases outside the gene matches. This CDR3 has 13 residues. There are many counts of this clonotype. As yet, its antigen is unknown. A second roughly 6 to 11 cycle PCR used barcoded and J-beta primers. From the 5' RACE reads, TCRdb called clonotypes with MiXCR, one entry per CDR3 protein. In the table there are over a million distinct CDR3 sequences, about 40% of which are singletons. Donor samples were obtained from healthy Caucasian individuals from Russia, aged about 6 to 95. The sequence was obtained from a young woman in good health. The chain is built from TRBV12-3 or TRBV12-4 and TRBJ1-1, with 7 positions matching TRBD1. The material sequenced was blood. DNA of the CDR3: TGTGCCAGCAGCGGGACAGTTAACACTGAAGCTTTCTTT. Protein sequence: CASSGTVNTEAFF.